This is a list of T cell receptor beta chains from one sample in a study of blood T cells in healthy people across ages. TCRdb fed the 5' RACE reads into MiXCR, producing one record per CDR3 protein. The sample lists roughly 1.4 million distinct CDR3 sequences; 59% were seen once. The specimen sequenced was blood. Receptors originate from a man aged 18 to 29 in good health. CDR3s include the opening cysteine and the closing phenylalanine or tryptophan. The D gene is left open where the match is weak. Not all rows give a size; the values are once, few, many and, for expanded clones, a class.

CDR3 protein: CASSLAGGEYDEQYF
CDR3 DNA: TGTGCCAGCAGCTTGGCAGGGGGGGAATACGACGAGCAGTACTTC
clone size: few
V gene: TRBV6-5
D gene: -
J gene: TRBJ2-7

CDR3 protein: CASGTPLAGGFSEQFF
CDR3 DNA: TGTGCCAGCGGAACCCCCCTAGCGGGGGGATTCTCTGAGCAGTTCTTC
clone size: few
V gene: TRBV7-9
D gene: TRBD2
J gene: TRBJ2-1

CDR3 protein: CARSTSANNEQFF
CDR3 DNA: TGTGCCAGATCCACTAGCGCCAACAATGAGCAGTTCTTC
clone size: once
V gene: TRBV2
D gene: TRBD2
J gene: TRBJ2-1

CDR3 protein: CSASWLNEQFF
CDR3 DNA: TGCAGTGCTAGTTGGCTCAATGAGCAGTTCTTC
clone size: -
V gene: TRBV20-1
D gene: -
J gene: TRBJ2-1

CDR3 protein: CASSLSAPGGTQYF
CDR3 DNA: TGTGCCAGCAGTTTAAGCGCCCCCGGTGGGACCCAGTACTTC
clone size: -
V gene: TRBV28
D gene: -
J gene: TRBJ2-5

CDR3 protein: CASSLIPTSGVTDTQYF
CDR3 DNA: TGTGCCAGCAGTTTAATCCCCACTAGCGGGGTCACAGATACGCAGTATTTT
clone size: -
V gene: TRBV28
D gene: TRBD2
J gene: TRBJ2-3

CDR3 protein: CAWSPGTGNYEQYF
CDR3 DNA: TGTGCCTGGAGTCCAGGGACAGGAAACTACGAGCAGTACTTC
clone size: -
V gene: TRBV30
D gene: TRBD1
J gene: TRBJ2-7

CDR3 protein: CASTDSLVYEQYF
CDR3 DNA: TGTGCCAGTACAGACAGTCTCGTGTACGAGCAGTACTTC
clone size: -
V gene: TRBV6-5
D gene: -
J gene: TRBJ2-7

CDR3 protein: CASRQAQGFSTEAFF
CDR3 DNA: TGTGCCAGCAGGCAAGCCCAGGGTTTCAGCACTGAAGCTTTCTTT
clone size: -
V gene: TRBV7-9
D gene: -
J gene: TRBJ1-1

CDR3 protein: CASSQDTAGTSGSGAKNIQYF
CDR3 DNA: TGCGCCAGCAGCCAAGATACTGCCGGGACTAGCGGGAGTGGTGCCAAAAACATTCAGTACTTC
clone size: -
V gene: TRBV4-1
D gene: TRBD2
J gene: TRBJ2-4

CDR3 protein: CASSSTRDGFGTEAFF
CDR3 DNA: TGTGCCAGCAGTTCAACCCGAGACGGATTCGGCACTGAAGCTTTCTTT
clone size: -
V gene: TRBV28
D gene: -
J gene: TRBJ1-1

CDR3 protein: CASTKGERAASYTEAFF
CDR3 DNA: TGTGCCAGCACCAAAGGTGAGCGTGCGGCCTCCTACACTGAAGCTTTCTTT
clone size: -
V gene: TRBV7-2
D gene: -
J gene: TRBJ1-1

CDR3 protein: CASSIAGTGVPYEQYF
CDR3 DNA: TGTGCCAGCAGTATAGCCGGGACCGGAGTGCCCTACGAGCAGTACTTC
clone size: -
V gene: TRBV27
D gene: -
J gene: TRBJ2-7

CDR3 protein: CASSEFNEGYEQYF
CDR3 DNA: TGTGCCAGCAGTGAATTTAATGAGGGCTACGAGCAGTACTTC
clone size: -
V gene: TRBV25-1
D gene: -
J gene: TRBJ2-7

CDR3 protein: CASSLDQGVQREQYF
CDR3 DNA: TGTGCCAGCAGCCTTGATCAGGGGGTACAACGCGAGCAGTACTTC
clone size: -
V gene: TRBV4-2
D gene: TRBD1
J gene: TRBJ2-7

CDR3 protein: CTIAAFSTDTQYF
CDR3 DNA: TGCACCATCGCCGCCTTTAGCACAGATACGCAGTATTTT
clone size: -
V gene: TRBV29-1
D gene: -
J gene: TRBJ2-3

CDR3 protein: CASSVDRGYGYTF
CDR3 DNA: TGTGCCAGCAGCGTAGACAGGGGCTATGGCTACACCTTC
clone size: few
V gene: TRBV9
D gene: TRBD1
J gene: TRBJ1-2

CDR3 protein: CSAPVSSGGYNEQFF
CDR3 DNA: TGCAGTGCACCGGTTTCTAGCGGGGGATACAATGAGCAGTTCTTC
clone size: few
V gene: TRBV20-1
D gene: TRBD2
J gene: TRBJ2-1

CDR3 protein: CASSLNRYYEQYF
CDR3 DNA: TGCGCCAGCAGCTTAAACAGATATTACGAGCAGTACTTC
clone size: -
V gene: TRBV5-1
D gene: -
J gene: TRBJ2-7

CDR3 protein: CSARKARLYEQYF
CDR3 DNA: TGCAGTGCTAGAAAGGCAAGGCTTTACGAGCAGTACTTC
clone size: -
V gene: TRBV20-1
D gene: -
J gene: TRBJ2-7

CDR3 protein: CASSPYSGSNTEQYF
CDR3 DNA: TGTGCCAGCAGCCCGTACAGCGGGAGTAACACCGAGCAGTACTTC
clone size: -
V gene: TRBV3-1
D gene: TRBD2
J gene: TRBJ2-7

CDR3 protein: CASSSYGGYNSPLHF
CDR3 DNA: TGTGCCAGCAGCTCTTATGGAGGGTATAATTCACCCCTCCACTTT
clone size: -
V gene: TRBV7-2
D gene: -
J gene: TRBJ1-6

CDR3 protein: CAIRESRDSPLHF
CDR3 DNA: TGTGCCATCAGGGAGTCGAGAGATTCACCCCTCCACTTT
clone size: -
V gene: TRBV10-3
D gene: -
J gene: TRBJ1-6

CDR3 protein: CAISETGTVAQYF
CDR3 DNA: TGTGCCATCAGTGAAACCGGGACAGTGGCCCAGTACTTC
clone size: few
V gene: TRBV10-3
D gene: TRBD1
J gene: TRBJ2-5

CDR3 protein: CSASGLADSTDTQYF
CDR3 DNA: TGCAGTGCGAGCGGACTAGCGGATAGCACAGATACGCAGTATTTT
clone size: few
V gene: TRBV20-1
D gene: TRBD2
J gene: TRBJ2-3

CDR3 protein: CATTGDILVGEQYF
CDR3 DNA: TGTGCCACCACAGGAGATATCCTAGTCGGGGAGCAGTACTTC
clone size: few
V gene: TRBV28
D gene: -
J gene: TRBJ2-7

CDR3 protein: CASSPRTGAPADTQYF
CDR3 DNA: TGCGCCAGCAGCCCAAGGACGGGGGCCCCCGCGGATACGCAGTATTTT
clone size: -
V gene: TRBV5-1
D gene: -
J gene: TRBJ2-3

CDR3 protein: CASSSGTTDRGQEEKLFF
CDR3 DNA: TGTGCCAGCAGTTCGGGGACGACCGACAGGGGGCAAGAGGAAAAACTGTTTTTT
clone size: once
V gene: TRBV27
D gene: TRBD1
J gene: TRBJ1-4

CDR3 protein: CASRTGGDGEQYF
CDR3 DNA: TGTGCCAGCAGAACAGGGGGAGATGGGGAGCAGTACTTC
clone size: -
V gene: TRBV28
D gene: TRBD1
J gene: TRBJ2-5

CDR3 protein: CASSPGQGLHEQFF
CDR3 DNA: TGTGCCAGCAGTCCCGGACAGGGGTTGCATGAGCAGTTCTTC
clone size: -
V gene: TRBV6-6
D gene: TRBD1
J gene: TRBJ2-1

CDR3 protein: CASSDPGLAGFNEQFF
CDR3 DNA: TGCGCCAGCAGCGACCCGGGACTAGCGGGCTTCAATGAGCAGTTCTTC
clone size: -
V gene: TRBV4-1
D gene: TRBD2
J gene: TRBJ2-1

CDR3 protein: CASRVDRDTGELFF
CDR3 DNA: TGTGCCAGCAGGGTCGACAGGGACACCGGGGAGCTGTTTTTT
clone size: -
V gene: TRBV12-3/TRBV12-4
D gene: TRBD1
J gene: TRBJ2-2

CDR3 protein: CASSPGQGVVETQYF
CDR3 DNA: TGTGCCAGCTCCCCGGGACAGGGCGTGGTAGAGACCCAGTACTTC
clone size: -
V gene: TRBV18
D gene: TRBD1
J gene: TRBJ2-5

CDR3 protein: CASSSPGLGNEQFF
CDR3 DNA: TGTGCCAGCAGTTCGCCGGGACTAGGTAATGAGCAGTTCTTC
clone size: few
V gene: TRBV12-3/TRBV12-4
D gene: TRBD2
J gene: TRBJ2-1

CDR3 protein: CASSPGQGFFETQYF
CDR3 DNA: TGCGCCAGCAGCCCGGGACAGGGGTTTTTCGAGACCCAGTACTTC
clone size: -
V gene: TRBV4-1
D gene: TRBD1
J gene: TRBJ2-5

CDR3 protein: CASCRERREQYF
CDR3 DNA: TGTGCCAGCTGCCGGGAGCGGCGCGAGCAGTACTTC
clone size: few
V gene: TRBV12-3/TRBV12-4
D gene: -
J gene: TRBJ2-7

CDR3 protein: CASSGLGGGPDTQYF
CDR3 DNA: TGCGCCAGCAGCGGATTAGGGGGGGGCCCAGATACGCAGTATTTT
clone size: -
V gene: TRBV4-1
D gene: -
J gene: TRBJ2-3